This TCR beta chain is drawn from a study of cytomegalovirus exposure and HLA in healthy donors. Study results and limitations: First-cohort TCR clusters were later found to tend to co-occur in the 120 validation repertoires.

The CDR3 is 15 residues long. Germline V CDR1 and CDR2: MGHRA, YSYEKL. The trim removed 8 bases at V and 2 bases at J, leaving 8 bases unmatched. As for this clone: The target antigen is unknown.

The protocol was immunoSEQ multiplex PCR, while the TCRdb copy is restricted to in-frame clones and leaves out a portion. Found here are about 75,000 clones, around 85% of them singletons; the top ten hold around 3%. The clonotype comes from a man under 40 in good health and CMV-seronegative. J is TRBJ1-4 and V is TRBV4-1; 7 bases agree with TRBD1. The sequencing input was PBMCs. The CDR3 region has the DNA TGCGCCAGCGGACCGGCAGGGGGTACTAATGAAAAACTGTTTTTT. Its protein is CASGPAGGTNEKLFF.